This record covers a single T cell receptor (beta chain). It lacks a known antigen. No much larger clone is present one base from it, and per-base qualities are unavailable. V loses 7 bases at its end and J loses 6 bases; junction bases beyond the gene matches: 11. CDR1 is given as LNHDA and CDR2 as SQIVND, both from the germline V gene (reference sequence). The CDR3 sequence holds 15 residues, the cysteine and phenylalanine included. Just the 45-base CDR3 DNA is kept, in frame starting at base 1. The immunoSEQ Assay, a bias-controlled multiplex PCR, was used to amplify TCRbeta CDR3 regions from genomic DNA. The original pipeline was this. The number of nucleated cells in each sample was estimated from the amplification of reference gene primers within the assay. To quantify the absolute abundance of each unique TCRbeta CDR3 rearrangement, sequence reads were collapsed and filtered. For each sample, productive Simpson clonality was calculated as the square root of Simpson's diversity index over productive rearrangements. What TCRdb holds here is the immuneACCESS table cut down to in-frame rearrangements. Part of the clones is not present; checked against another copy, under half of the missing clones reflect an unresolved V gene, and the others are unexplained. V and J calls and clone size are given by that table; D and trimming were obtained from the DNA. Within this sample are about 120,000 clones, with about nine tenths of them counted one time only. Jointly, the top ten make up around 3.8% of the sample.

These data come from a study of blood T cell repertoires in COVID-19 (dated by TCRdb to 2018 to 2020). Study-wide context: Samples from collaborators originated in the United States, Italy and Spain and spanned both the acute and convalescent phases of COVID-19. The material from the prospective study consisted of cDNA or gDNA derived from T cells, B-cell-depleted T cells, or PBMCs. Deeply sampled blood TCRbeta repertoires from subjects exposed to, actively infected with, or recovered from COVID-19 were included in the dataset. A freely available public database, intended as a resource for researchers studying the immune response to SARS-CoV-2, is where the repertoires were released. Samples came from the ongoing ImmuneRACE study (first 160 participants) plus 1,254 subjects from 6 global collaborators. Sample metadata almost always included a de-identified subject ID, COVID-19 status, age in years and sex. HLA class I and class II types, where available, came from metadata supplied by the sample provider rather than from assay-based typing. Points the paper makes about the study in general: The quantity of clinical and demographic metadata differed by source and by participant and was supplied without curation.

Whole blood was collected in K2EDTA tubes by collaborating institutions according to the institutions' own protocols. For TCRbeta analysis, collaborators shipped samples in one of three forms: frozen whole blood, isolated PBMCs, or DNA extracted from either of those sample types. This receptor was taken from a middle-aged man with active COVID-19. Sequencing was carried out using peripheral blood. The chain is made from TRBV19 and TRBJ2-4, with 8 bases aligning to TRBD2. At the DNA level, the sequence is TGTGCCAGTACGCCAGGGACTAGTGGTGCAAACATTCAGTACTTC. It translates as CASTPGTSGANIQYF.